This entry lists 22 T cell receptor beta chains sequenced from one sample in a study of cytomegalovirus exposure and HLA in healthy donors. The PCR employed 60 Vbeta primers together with 13 Jbeta primers. Sequenced by immunoSEQ multiplex PCR; TCRdb stores in-frame clones only, minus some. The listing contains tens of thousands of clones. The specimen was PBMCs. The receptor set was obtained from a female donor in good health and CMV-seronegative.

This clone is called medium-sized (0.01 to 0.1%) based on its frequency. V gene TRBV7-9 combines with J gene TRBJ2-3; D is perhaps TRBD2 (5 bases). The germline V gene has CDR1 SEHNR and CDR2 FQNEAQ (reference sequence). Deletions cut 2 bases from V and 4 bases from J, with 13 bases between. The length of the CDR3 is 15 residues. CDR3 region: CASSLLSRVADTQYF. The CDR3 DNA is TGTGCCAGCAGCTTACTCTCGCGGGTCGCAGATACGCAGTATTTT.

The chain is built from TRBV5-4 and TRBJ1-1; the match to TRBD1 covers 10 bases. The CDR3 consists of 15 residues. In germline, CDR1 is SGHNT, CDR2 YYREEE (reference sequence). V lost 6 bases to trimming and J lost 4 bases; unmatched junction nucleotides: 9. The CDR3 is CASKGQGFLSTEAFF. The CDR3 nucleotides are TGTGCCAGCAAGGGACAGGGGTTCCTTAGCACTGAAGCTTTCTTT.

V gene TRBV19 combines with J gene TRBJ2-7, with D hard to call. Germline V lookup: CDR1 LNHDA, CDR2 SQIVND (reference sequence). Between the trimmed V and J ends, which lost 5 bases and 4 bases, there was a span of 6 bases. This CDR3 is 11 amino acids long. CDR3 DNA sequence: TGTGCCAGTAGTCAGGCGTACGAGCAGTACTTC. Its protein is CASSQAYEQYF.

The chain employs TRBV6-1 and TRBJ1-2, with D unresolved. The CDR3 has 13 amino acids. V was cut by 0 bases and J by 4 bases, with 6 bases left in between. Per germline, CDR1 MNHNS and CDR2 SASEGT. The CDR3 DNA reads TGTGCCAGCAGTGAAGCGGGCCGCTATGGCTACACCTTC. Protein sequence: CASSEAGRYGYTF.

The chain employs TRBV4-1 and TRBJ2-7; 8 bases fit TRBD2. Germline values: CDR1 MGHRA, CDR2 YSYEKL. The CDR3 extends over 17 amino acids. V shed 5 bases and J 2 bases; nucleotides not matched to a gene: 14. The CDR3 DNA sequence: TGCGCCAGCAGCTACTCGGGAGGGGCTGTCAGCGCCTACGAGCAGTACTTC. This codes for CASSYSGGAVSAYEQYF.

The chain is built from TRBV4-1 and TRBJ1-1; D ambiguous. The CDR3 has 14 amino acids. In germline, CDR1 is MGHRA, CDR2 YSYEKL. V was cut by 1 base and J by 7 bases, with 13 bases left in between. CDR3: CASSQGWEGDEAFF. CDR3 coding DNA: TGCGCCAGCAGCCAAGGGTGGGAGGGAGATGAAGCTTTCTTT.

The chain carries TRBV7-9 and TRBJ2-3, with TRBD2 matching over 8 bases. This CDR3 is 17 amino acids long. The germline V gene has CDR1 SEHNR and CDR2 FQNEAQ (reference sequence). V lost 5 bases, J lost 1 base, and 11 bases stayed unmatched. The CDR3 DNA reads TGTGCCAGCAGCCCCGGGACTAGGGATCCCGGCACAGATACGCAGTATTTT. Encoded protein: CASSPGTRDPGTDTQYF.

The gene calls are TRBV5-1 and TRBJ1-1; D is unclear. From germline, CDR1 is SGHRS and CDR2 YFSETQ. V was trimmed by 3 bases and J by 2 bases, leaving 14 bases between them. CDR3 length: 15 amino acids. Here the CDR3 reads CASSSAGTVNTEAFF. The CDR3 DNA is TGCGCCAGCAGCTCGGCGGGCACCGTTAACACTGAAGCTTTCTTT.

The chain links TRBV13 to TRBJ2-7; 8 positions match TRBD2. The CDR3 consists of 16 residues. The germline V gene encodes CDR1 PRHDT and CDR2 FYEKMQ (reference sequence). Trimming took 5 bases from V and 0 from J; bases not matched to a gene: 9. CDR3 in DNA: TGTGCCAGCAGCCCGAGAGTAGCGGGGAACTCCTACGAGCAGTACTTC. Translation gives CASSPRVAGNSYEQYF.

The rearrangement links TRBV6-6 to TRBJ1-5, with a tentative D call TRBD1 (5 bases). Germline CDR1 reads MNHNY; CDR2 reads SVGAGI (reference sequence). The germline V and J ends were trimmed by 8 bases and 2 bases, with 13 bases remaining between them. The CDR3 loop spans 14 amino acids. The CDR3 DNA sequence: TGTGCCAGCTTTAGGGGCGGTCGCAATCAGCCCCAGCATTTT. This encodes CASFRGGRNQPQHF.

The V and J genes are TRBV5-6 and TRBJ2-3; D perhaps matches TRBD2 (5 bases). This CDR3 is built from 17 residues. V was shortened by 0 bases and J by 0 bases, with 14 bases between the two germline ends. Germline V gene sequence: CDR1 SGHDT, CDR2 YYEEEE. The CDR3, as DNA: TGTGCCAGCAGCTTGGAGCGGCTGACATTTAGCACAGATACGCAGTATTTT. It is translated as CASSLERLTFSTDTQYF.

V is TRBV6-4 and J is TRBJ2-1; the match to TRBD2 covers 9 bases. Trimming took 2 bases from V and 3 from J; bases not matched to a gene: 5. The CDR3 extends over 16 amino acids. Germline V gives CDR1 MRHNA, CDR2 SNTAGT. The CDR3 reads CASSDIAGAGYNEQFF. The CDR3 nucleotides are TGTGCCAGCAGTGACATAGCGGGAGCGGGCTACAATGAGCAGTTCTTC.

The chain employs TRBV7-2 and TRBJ2-2; D ambiguous. There are 13 residues in the CDR3. V was pared by 2 bases and J by 4 bases, with 5 bases between. Looked up from germline, CDR1 is SGHTA and CDR2 is FQGNSA. CDR3 DNA: TGTGCCAGCAGCTTATTAGTCACCGGGGAGCTGTTTTTT. Encoded protein: CASSLLVTGELFF.

The J gene is TRBJ1-2, the V gene TRBV30; 10 bases line up with TRBD1. This CDR3 has 12 amino acids. The V and J ends lost 4 bases and 6 bases, in that order; junction bases with no gene match: 2. Germline loops: CDR1 GTSNPN, CDR2 SVGIG (reference sequence). CDR3 DNA: TGTGCCTGGACCGGGACAGGGGATGGCTACACCTTC. Translating it yields CAWTGTGDGYTF.

This chain uses TRBV15 with TRBJ1-1, with TRBD1 matching 11 bases. The V gene's germline CDR1 is LNHNV and CDR2 YYDKDF (reference sequence). The J segment lost 4 bases and the V segment lost 1 base, leaving 5 bases of the junction unmatched. This CDR3 is 16 amino acids long. The DNA of the CDR3 is TGTGCCACCAGCAGAGGAACGGGACAGGGGGGCACTGAAGCTTTCTTT. Encoded protein: CATSRGTGQGGTEAFF.

The rearrangement uses TRBV5-4 and TRBJ1-2, with 8 bases identical to TRBD1. The CDR3 totals 15 residues. CDR1 and CDR2 from the germline V gene are SGHNT and YYREEE (reference sequence). V shed 1 base, J shed 8 bases, and the junction held 10 bases outside the gene matches. The CDR3 loop reads CASSLSQGALWGYTF. The CDR3 DNA follows: TGTGCCAGCAGCTTGAGCCAGGGGGCCCTATGGGGCTACACCTTC.

The V call is TRBV6-5, the J call TRBJ2-3, with D possibly matching TRBD2 (5 bases). V shed 2 bases and J shed 4 bases, with 16 bases lying between them. CDR3 length: 16 amino acids. CDR1 MNHEY and CDR2 SVGAGI come from the germline V gene. In DNA, the CDR3 is TGTGCCAGCAGTTACCGACCTACTAGTTTCGCAGATACGCAGTATTTT. This translates into CASSYRPTSFADTQYF.

The CDR3 protein is CAWTLGRTGGYEQYF. The CDR3 nucleotides are TGTGCCTGGACCCTAGGAAGGACAGGGGGATACGAGCAGTACTTC. J is TRBJ2-7 and V is TRBV30; 10 bases map to TRBD1. The V gene's germline CDR1 is GTSNPN and CDR2 SVGIG (reference sequence). J was trimmed by 4 bases and V by 4 bases; bases with no gene match: 10. The CDR3 is 15 residues long.

V gene TRBV7-9 combines with J gene TRBJ2-3, with D uncertain. The ends were cut back, 3 bases at V and 3 bases at J, with 7 bases in the middle. CDR3 length: 13 amino acids. Germline V gene data show CDR1 as SEHNR and CDR2 as FQNEAQ (reference sequence). The DNA of the CDR3 is TGTGCCAGCAGCTTCCAGACTACAGATACGCAGTATTTT. Protein: CASSFQTTDTQYF.

V is TRBV9 and J is TRBJ1-6, with D unresolved. CDR3 length: 16 amino acids. From germline, CDR1 is SGDLS and CDR2 YYNGEE. V shed 3 bases and J shed 0 bases, with 10 bases lying between them. The CDR3 DNA reads as TGTGCCAGCAGCGAACGGGGTAGCTCCTATAATTCACCCCTCCACTTT. It codes for CASSERGSSYNSPLHF.

The V and J genes are TRBV19 and TRBJ2-7; TRBD1 matches at 8 bases. The CDR3 is 20 amino acids. The trim removed 2 bases at V and 3 bases at J, leaving 21 bases unmatched. Germline CDR1 is LNHDA and CDR2 is SQIVND (reference sequence). For the CDR3, the DNA is TGTGCCAGTAGTATAAATAGTCTGCGGCAGGGGGCGAAGCAAGTCTACGAGCAGTACTTC. Its translation: CASSINSLRQGAKQVYEQYF.

The chain couples TRBV4-2 to TRBJ1-2, with 9 bases matching TRBD1. This CDR3 has 15 amino acids. Germline assignment: CDR1 LGHNA and CDR2 YNFKEQ. The ends lost 4 bases at V and 1 base at J; junction bases unmatched: 4. CDR3: CASSPGQGVNYGYTF. Here the CDR3 DNA reads TGTGCCAGCAGCCCGGGACAGGGAGTTAACTATGGCTACACCTTC.